This T cell receptor beta chain came from a study of T cell clonotyping in hematopoietic cell transplantation. The wider study: Recipients' pretransplant samples followed cytoreduction.

From germline, CDR1 is SGHNT and CDR2 YENEEA. The V end was cut by 4 bases, the J end by 7 bases, with 20 bases between. The CDR3 totals 15 residues. Measured with immunoSEQ multiplex PCR; TCRdb has only the in-frame clones, and not every one. The table includes approximately 5,000 clones, 70% to 90% detected once. Study-level findings and limits: Broader posttransplant TCR repertoire diversity was predicted by graft donor and pretransplant recipient Inverse Simpson Index values. Recipient TCR diversity dropped after transplant; expanded clonotypes rose from day 30 to 180.

A remark on this clone: The antigen remains undetermined.

Time point defined: recipient sample about 28 days before transplant, after cytoreduction. Blood collection times were about day -28 and days 30, 100, 180 posttransplant. Material: peripheral blood mononuclear cells, obtained before stem cell transplant. The sequence was obtained from a man aged 60-69 years with acute myeloid leukemia. Some clones in this sample may be carry-over from other donors' samples. This chain uses TRBV11-3 with TRBJ2-7, with a weak D call TRBD1 (6 bases). The CDR3, as DNA: TGTGCCAGCAGCTCCTCGGGCCAGGGGCCTTTGGAGCAGTACTTC. Its translation is CASSSSGQGPLEQYF.